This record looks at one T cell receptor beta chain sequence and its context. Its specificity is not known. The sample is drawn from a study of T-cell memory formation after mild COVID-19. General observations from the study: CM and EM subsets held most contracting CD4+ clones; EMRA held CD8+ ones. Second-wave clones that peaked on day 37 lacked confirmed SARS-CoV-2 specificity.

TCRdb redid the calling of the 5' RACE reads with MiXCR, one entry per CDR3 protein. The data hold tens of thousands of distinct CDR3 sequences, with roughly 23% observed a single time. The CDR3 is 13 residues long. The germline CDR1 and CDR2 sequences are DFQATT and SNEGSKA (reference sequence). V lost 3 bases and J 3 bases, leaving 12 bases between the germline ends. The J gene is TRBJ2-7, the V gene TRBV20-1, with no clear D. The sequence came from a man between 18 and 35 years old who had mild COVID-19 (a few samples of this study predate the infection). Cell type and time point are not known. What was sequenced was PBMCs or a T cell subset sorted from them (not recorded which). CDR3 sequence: CSASEGGDYEQYF. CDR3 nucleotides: TGCAGTGCTAGTGAAGGCGGTGACTACGAGCAGTACTTC.